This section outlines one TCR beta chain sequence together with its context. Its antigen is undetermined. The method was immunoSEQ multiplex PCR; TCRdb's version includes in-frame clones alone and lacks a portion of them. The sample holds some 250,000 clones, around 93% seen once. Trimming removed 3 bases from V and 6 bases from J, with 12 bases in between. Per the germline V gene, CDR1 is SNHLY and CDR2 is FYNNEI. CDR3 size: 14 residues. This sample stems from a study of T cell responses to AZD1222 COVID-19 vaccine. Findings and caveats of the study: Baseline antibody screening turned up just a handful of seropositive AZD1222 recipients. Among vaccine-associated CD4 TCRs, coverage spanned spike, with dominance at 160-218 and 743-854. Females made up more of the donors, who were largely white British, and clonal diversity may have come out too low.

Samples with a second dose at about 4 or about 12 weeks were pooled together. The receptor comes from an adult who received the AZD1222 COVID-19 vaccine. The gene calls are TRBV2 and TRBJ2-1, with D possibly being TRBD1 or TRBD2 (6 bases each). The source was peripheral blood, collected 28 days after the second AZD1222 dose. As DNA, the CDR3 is TGTGCCAGCAGTGACTCGGGGGCCCCCAATGAGCAGTTCTTC. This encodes CASSDSGAPNEQFF.